The clone carrying this T cell receptor beta chain occurred many times. This specimen belongs to a study of CD8 T cells in ankylosing spondylitis. Preparation of TCR beta libraries was done by quantitative 5'-RACE with molecular barcodes. TCRdb processed the 5' RACE reads anew with MiXCR; each CDR3 protein has one entry. The repertoire holds a few hundred thousand distinct CDR3 sequences, with approximately 12% as singletons. V lost 5 bases to trimming and J lost 6 bases, with 15 bases between them. Germline CDR1 is ENHRY and CDR2 is SYGVKD. CDR3 length: 14 amino acids. The V and J genes are TRBV10-3 and TRBJ2-3; a possible D gene is TRBD1 (6 bases). Sequencing was done on a sample of blood, either unsorted or a sorted T cell fraction (not recorded which). This TCR was recovered from a male donor with ankylosing spondylitis or in good health (not recorded which). The CDR3 is CAISSRQAGDTQYF. The CDR3 DNA reads as TGTGCCATCAGTTCCAGACAGGCCGGGGATACGCAGTATTTT.